The T cell receptor (beta chain) described here comes from a study of blood T cell repertoires in COVID-19. About the study: Italy, Spain and the United States were the sources of the convalescent and acute COVID-19 samples. Sources were T cells, B-cell-depleted T cells, or PBMCs; the material itself was cDNA or gDNA.

This clone was detected ten times or more. The authors' processing: Scientists estimated how many nucleated cells there were by amplifying reference gene primers. Clones were read by immunoSEQ multiplex PCR, and TCRdb kept only the in-frame ones, dropping some. The V and J calls and clone size were taken over from that table, and D and trimming were inferred from the DNA. Counted here are 100,000 to 150,000 clones, around 80% occurring once; the ten biggest clones make up roughly 1.8%. This CDR3 has 16 amino acids. Germline V gene lookup returns CDR1 MRHNA and CDR2 SNTAGT. V was pared by 6 bases and J by 0 bases, with 12 bases between.

The TCR originated in a man aged 70-80 years with acute or convalescent COVID-19. The genes are TRBV6-4 and TRBJ2-6; D ambiguous. Material: peripheral blood. In DNA form, the CDR3 reads TGTGCCAGCAGCGACGGAGCCAACTCTGGGGCCAACGTCCTGACTTTC. As protein: CASSDGANSGANVLTF.